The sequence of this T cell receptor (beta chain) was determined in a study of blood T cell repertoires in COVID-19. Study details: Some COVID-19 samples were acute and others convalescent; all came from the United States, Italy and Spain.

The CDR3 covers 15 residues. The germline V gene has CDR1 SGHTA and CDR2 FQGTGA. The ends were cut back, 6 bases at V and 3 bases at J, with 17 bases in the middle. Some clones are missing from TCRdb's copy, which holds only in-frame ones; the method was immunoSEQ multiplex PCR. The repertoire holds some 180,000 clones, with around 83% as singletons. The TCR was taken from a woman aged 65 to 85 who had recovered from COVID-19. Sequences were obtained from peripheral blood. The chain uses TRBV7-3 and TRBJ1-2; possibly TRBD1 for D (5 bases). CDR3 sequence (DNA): TGTGCCAGCAGACCTAGTCGGGCGGGGGACTATGGCTACACCTTC. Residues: CASRPSRAGDYGYTF.